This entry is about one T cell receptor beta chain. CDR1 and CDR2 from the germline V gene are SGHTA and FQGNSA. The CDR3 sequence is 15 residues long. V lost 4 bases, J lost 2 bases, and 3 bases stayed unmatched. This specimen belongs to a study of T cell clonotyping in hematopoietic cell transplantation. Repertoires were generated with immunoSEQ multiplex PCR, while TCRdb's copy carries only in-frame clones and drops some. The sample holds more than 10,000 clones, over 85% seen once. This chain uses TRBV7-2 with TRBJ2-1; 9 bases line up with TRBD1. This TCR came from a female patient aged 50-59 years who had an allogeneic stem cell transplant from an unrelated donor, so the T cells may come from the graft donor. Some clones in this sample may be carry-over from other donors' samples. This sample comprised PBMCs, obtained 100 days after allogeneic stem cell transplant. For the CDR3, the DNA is TGTGCCAGCAGCTCTACAGGGGGCACCTACAATGAGCAGTTCTTC. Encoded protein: CASSSTGGTYNEQFF.